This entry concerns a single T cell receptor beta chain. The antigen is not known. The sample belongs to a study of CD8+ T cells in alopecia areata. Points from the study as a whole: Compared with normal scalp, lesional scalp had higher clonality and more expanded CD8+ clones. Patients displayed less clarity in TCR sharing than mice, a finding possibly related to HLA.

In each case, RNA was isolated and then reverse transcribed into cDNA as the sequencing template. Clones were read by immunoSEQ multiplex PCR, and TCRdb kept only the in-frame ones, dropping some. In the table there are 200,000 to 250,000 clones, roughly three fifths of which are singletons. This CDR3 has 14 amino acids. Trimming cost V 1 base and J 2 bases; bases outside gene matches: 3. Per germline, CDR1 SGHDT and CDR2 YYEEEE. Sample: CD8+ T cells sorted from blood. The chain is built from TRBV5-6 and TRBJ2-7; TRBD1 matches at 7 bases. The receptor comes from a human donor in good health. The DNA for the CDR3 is TGTGCCAGCAGCTTGATCCAGGGGGCCTACGAGCAGTACTTC. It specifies CASSLIQGAYEQYF.